The entry below describes one T cell receptor (beta chain). Assay used: immunoSEQ multiplex PCR; TCRdb lists only in-frame clones, some missing. The data contain 250,000 to 400,000 clones, 90% of them singletons. These data belong to a study of blood T cell repertoires in COVID-19. Donors in Cohort 3 who had recovered were those with two negative PCRs, healthcare professional clearance, or resolution of their symptoms. The material sequenced was PBMCs or T cells enriched from blood (not recorded which). The TCR was taken from a man between 60 and 75 years old who had recovered from COVID-19.

The CDR3 loop reads CASSENGWGQGSKYYGYTF. The DNA for the CDR3 is TGTGCCAGCAGTGAAAATGGGTGGGGACAGGGATCAAAATACTATGGCTACACCTTC. J is TRBJ1-2 and V is TRBV2; 9 bases are a match to TRBD1. The CDR3 totals 19 residues. Trimming at V came to 2 bases and at J to 3 bases, leaving 16 bases not matched to a gene. Germline V gene sequence: CDR1 SNHLY, CDR2 FYNNEI.